This record concerns one TCR beta chain sequence. Its antigen is still unknown. With 60 Vbeta and 13 Jbeta primers, the PCR was carried out. Here immunoSEQ multiplex PCR was the method, and the copy in TCRdb shows in-frame clones only, minus some. Here the sample spans over 70,000 clones, approximately 70% being singletons. The record originates from a study of cytomegalovirus exposure and HLA in healthy donors. Study-wide results and limits: Because they were indistinguishable, some V segments, including TRBV6-2 and TRBV6-3, were excluded. With DRB1 most and HLA-C fewest, TCR association rates differed between HLA loci in a later analysis. Across donors, presence/absence analyses took sequencing depth to be roughly uniform.

The CDR3 loop spans 15 amino acids. Per the germline V gene, CDR1 is SGHAT and CDR2 is FQNNGV. Losses at the gene ends were 3 bases for V and 9 bases for J; bases not matched to a gene: 8. The V call is TRBV11-2, the J call TRBJ1-6; the match to TRBD1 covers 7 bases. Material for sequencing was PBMCs. This receptor was taken from a woman aged 45 to 65 in good health and CMV-seropositive. The CDR3 is CASSFSGTDGSPLHF. The CDR3 DNA is TGTGCCAGCAGCTTTTCCGGGACAGACGGTTCACCCCTCCACTTT. The complete variable domain, with remaining parts taken from reference TRBV11-2 and TRBJ1-6, reads EAGVAQSPRYKIIEKRQSVAFWCNPISGHATLYWYQQILGQGPKLLIQFQNNGVVDDSQLPKDRFSAERLKGVDSTLKIQPAKLEDSAVYLCASSFSGTDGSPLHFGNGTRLTVT.